The 2 T cell receptor beta chains presented below share a single source sample, sequenced in a study of ipilimumab plus nivolumab after autologous stem cell transplantation. Method: immunoSEQ multiplex PCR; TCRdb's copy keeps in-frame clones and lacks some. The profile shows roughly 1,700 clones, more than 75% of them singletons. Sequenced here: PBMCs, sampled in a trial of ipilimumab plus nivolumab as post-transplant consolidation. These receptors were taken from a male donor with multiple myeloma.

V gene TRBV14 combines with J gene TRBJ2-2; perhaps TRBD2 as D (6 bases). Deletions cut 1 base from V and 13 bases from J, with 13 bases between. The germline V gene encodes CDR1 SGHDN and CDR2 FVKESK. This CDR3 has 13 residues. For the CDR3, the DNA is TGTGCCAGCAGCCAAGTTCGGCAGGGAGGGCTGTTTTTT. It yields the protein CASSQVRQGGLFF.

This clone ranks as large. The V gene is TRBV5-1, the J gene TRBJ1-2; D may be TRBD1 (6 bases). This CDR3 is built from 14 residues. Germline values: CDR1 SGHRS, CDR2 YFSETQ. V lost 4 bases to trimming and J lost 3 bases, with 13 bases between them. As DNA, the CDR3 is TGCGCCAGCAGCACTGGGGCAGGGGACTATGGCTACACCTTC. Translating gives CASSTGAGDYGYTF.